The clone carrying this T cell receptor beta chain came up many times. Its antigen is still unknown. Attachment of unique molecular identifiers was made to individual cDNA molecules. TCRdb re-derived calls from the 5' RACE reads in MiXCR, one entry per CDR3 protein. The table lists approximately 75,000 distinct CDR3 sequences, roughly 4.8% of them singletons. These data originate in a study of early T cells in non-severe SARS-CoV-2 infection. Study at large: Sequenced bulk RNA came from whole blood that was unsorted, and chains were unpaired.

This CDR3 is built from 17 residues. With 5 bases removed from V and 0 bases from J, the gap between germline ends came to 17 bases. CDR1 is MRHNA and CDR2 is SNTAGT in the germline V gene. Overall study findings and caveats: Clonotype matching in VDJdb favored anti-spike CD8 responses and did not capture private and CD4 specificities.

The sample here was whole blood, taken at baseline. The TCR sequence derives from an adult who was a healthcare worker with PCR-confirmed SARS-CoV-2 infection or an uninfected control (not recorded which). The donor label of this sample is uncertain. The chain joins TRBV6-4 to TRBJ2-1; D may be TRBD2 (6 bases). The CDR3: CASSTLSGRSSYNEQFF. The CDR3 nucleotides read TGTGCCAGCAGTACCCTTAGCGGAAGGAGCTCCTACAATGAGCAGTTCTTC.